These 21 T cell receptor beta chains originate from one sample sequenced in a study of cytomegalovirus exposure and HLA in healthy donors. Primers included in the PCR were 60 Vbeta and 13 Jbeta primers. TCRdb's table, derived via immunoSEQ multiplex PCR, lists solely in-frame clones and lacks some. The sample includes some 190,000 clones, 79% of them seen just once. The material sequenced was PBMCs. The receptor set was obtained from a woman aged 18-30 years in good health and CMV-seronegative.

This sequence joins TRBV19 and TRBJ2-1; no reliable D call. From germline, CDR1 is LNHDA and CDR2 SQIVND (reference sequence). This CDR3 has 15 amino acids. Trimming cost V 2 bases and J 6 bases, with 14 bases left between them. CDR3 sequence reads: CASSISGGLGNEQFF. As DNA, the CDR3 is TGTGCCAGTAGTATATCTGGCGGCTTAGGCAATGAGCAGTTCTTC.

This chain uses TRBV6-6 with TRBJ1-5; tentative D call: TRBD1 (6 bases). The ends were cut back, 5 bases at V and 11 bases at J, with 13 bases in the middle. The CDR3 consists of 12 residues. Germline-derived CDR1 and CDR2 are MNHNY and SVGAGI (reference sequence). CDR3 sequence (DNA): TGTGCCAGCAGTCGACAACAGGGTTCCCAGCATTTT. The encoded protein is CASSRQQGSQHF.

This sequence joins TRBV19 and TRBJ2-2; 7 bases are a match to TRBD1. Unmatched junction bases numbered 5, after V lost 5 bases and J lost 2 bases. The CDR3 covers 15 residues. Germline assignment: CDR1 LNHDA and CDR2 SQIVND (reference sequence). The CDR3 DNA follows: TGTGCCAGTAGTCCCGGGACAGTTAACACCGGGGAGCTGTTTTTT. Protein product: CASSPGTVNTGELFF. Full variable domain (missing parts from reference TRBV19 and TRBJ2-2): DGGITQSPKYLFRKEGQNVTLSCEQNLNHDAMYWYRQDPGQGLRLIYYSQIVNDFQKGDIAEGYSVSREKKESFPLTVTSAQKNPTAFYLCASSPGTVNTGELFFGEGSRLTVL.

The chain has TRBV28 and TRBJ2-3; a possible D gene is TRBD1 (5 bases). CDR1 MDHEN and CDR2 SYDVKM come from the germline V gene. This CDR3 contains 15 residues. V lost 8 bases, J lost 0 bases, and 15 bases lay in between. The CDR3 sequence: CASSRTDTSTDTQYF. The DNA for the CDR3 is TGTGCCAGCTCACGGACGGACACTAGCACAGATACGCAGTATTTT.

The rearrangement links TRBV7-3 to TRBJ2-3; D not resolved. Looked up from germline, CDR1 is SGHTA and CDR2 is FQGTGA. This CDR3 is built from 14 residues. V lost 5 bases and J 0 bases, leaving 9 bases between the germline ends. This CDR3 reads CASSTVGSTDTQYF. The DNA of the CDR3 is TGTGCCAGCAGCACAGTGGGCAGCACAGATACGCAGTATTTT.

This clone was picked up a small number of times. This chain joins TRBV19 and TRBJ2-1; 7 nucleotides line up with TRBD1. This CDR3 has 14 amino acids. Germline V lookup: CDR1 LNHDA, CDR2 SQIVND (reference sequence). Unmatched junction bases numbered 4, after V lost 6 bases and J lost 2 bases. In DNA, the CDR3 is TGTGCCAGTAGATCCGGGACAGCCTACAATGAGCAGTTCTTC. It encodes CASRSGTAYNEQFF.

Only a few counts were recorded for this clone. The chain links TRBV2 to TRBJ1-2, with 8 positions matching TRBD1. Trimming took 6 bases from V and 1 from J; bases not matched to a gene: 4. CDR1 SNHLY and CDR2 FYNNEI come from the germline V gene. CDR3 length: 14 amino acids. CDR3 DNA: TGTGCCAGCAGCCCGGGACAGGATAACTATGGCTACACCTTC. This sequence encodes CASSPGQDNYGYTF.

The genes are TRBV28 and TRBJ2-7; 7 positions match TRBD2. The germline CDR1 and CDR2 sequences are MDHEN and SYDVKM. Losses at the gene ends were 6 bases for V and 6 bases for J; bases not matched to a gene: 11. This CDR3 is built from 14 residues. CDR3 protein: CASSNPMGGIEQYF. CDR3 DNA: TGTGCCAGCAGCAATCCCATGGGGGGGATCGAGCAGTACTTC.

This clone was seen only once. The rearrangement joins TRBV15 to TRBJ1-2; unclear D gene. This CDR3 is 13 amino acids long. From germline, CDR1 is LNHNV and CDR2 YYDKDF (reference sequence). The V and J ends lost 3 bases and 8 bases respectively, with 13 bases between them. This CDR3 reads CATSSAPLGGYTF. As DNA, the CDR3 is TGTGCCACCAGCAGTGCGCCCCTAGGAGGCTACACCTTC. Supplemented by reference TRBV15 and TRBJ1-2, the full variable domain reads DAMVIQNPRYQVTQFGKPVTLSCSQTLNHNVMYWYQQKSSQAPKLLFHYYDKDFNNEADTPDNFQSRRPNTSFCFLDIRSPGLGDTAMYLCATSSAPLGGYTFGSGTRLTVV.

The gene calls are TRBV9 and TRBJ1-6; 7 bases align to TRBD1. Looked up from germline, CDR1 is SGDLS and CDR2 is YYNGEE. The CDR3 consists of 16 residues. J was trimmed by 7 bases and V by 0 bases; bases with no gene match: 7. In DNA, the CDR3 is TGTGCCAGCAGCGTAGATGGGACAGCAATAAATTCACCCCTCCACTTT. Translating gives CASSVDGTAINSPLHF.

There are a few counts of this clone. V gene TRBV25-1 combines with J gene TRBJ2-1, with 8 bases matching TRBD1. The CDR3 is 13 residues long. Germline loops: CDR1 MGHDK, CDR2 SYGVNS. The V and J ends lost 6 bases and 4 bases, in that order; junction bases with no gene match: 2. CDR3 in amino acids: CASRDREYNEQFF. The CDR3 DNA sequence: TGTGCCAGCAGGGACAGGGAGTACAATGAGCAGTTCTTC.

This clone was recorded a few times. Within the sample, other DNA sequences also encode this same CDR3. The gene calls are TRBV25-1 and TRBJ1-2; D unresolved. The CDR3 is 12 residues long. CDR1 is MGHDK, CDR2 SYGVNS, per germline. V gave up 1 base and J gave up 4 bases, with 4 bases separating them. This chain's CDR3 is CASSESLYGYTF. Here the CDR3 DNA reads TGTGCCAGCAGTGAATCCCTCTATGGCTACACCTTC.

This chain connects TRBV19 to TRBJ1-5; D is unresolved. Germline lookup yields CDR1 LNHDA and CDR2 SQIVND (reference sequence). V was cut by 6 bases and J by 5 bases, with 20 bases left in between. The CDR3 sequence is 16 residues long. CDR3 protein: CASRPGLLRRDQPQHF. CDR3 DNA sequence: TGTGCCAGTAGGCCGGGATTACTAAGGAGGGATCAGCCCCAGCATTTT.

The V and J genes are TRBV4-2 and TRBJ1-1; D uncertain. This CDR3 has 16 amino acids. Germline V gene data show CDR1 as LGHNA and CDR2 as YNFKEQ. Trimming took 0 bases from V and 2 from J, leaving 13 bases between them. The CDR3 protein is CASSQDRQRSNTEAFF. In nucleotides, the CDR3 is TGTGCCAGCAGCCAAGATAGGCAGCGCTCTAACACTGAAGCTTTCTTT.

The J gene is TRBJ2-5, the V gene TRBV9; 8 bases align to TRBD1. The junction had 16 bases not matched to a gene; V was cut back by 9 bases and J by 6 bases. Germline CDR1 is SGDLS and CDR2 is YYNGEE. The CDR3 runs to 15 residues. CDR3: CATHNNDGQGKTQYF. The CDR3 region has the DNA TGTGCCACCCACAACAACGACGGACAGGGAAAGACCCAGTACTTC.

This chain connects TRBV18 to TRBJ1-1; D ambiguous. The V gene's germline CDR1 is KGHSH and CDR2 LQKENI. CDR3 size: 13 residues. V lost 3 bases, J lost 1 base, and 6 bases lay in between. The DNA for the CDR3 is TGTGCCAGCTCACCCCGAGGGAACACTGAAGCTTTCTTT. It yields the protein CASSPRGNTEAFF.

The table lists this clone with a count of one. The gene calls are TRBV4-1 and TRBJ1-4; perhaps TRBD1 as D (5 bases). The CDR3 spans 15 residues. CDR1 is MGHRA, CDR2 YSYEKL, per germline. Deletions cut 4 bases from V and 0 bases from J, with 9 bases between. CDR3 region: CASSRQLATNEKLFF. In nucleotides, the CDR3 is TGCGCCAGCAGCCGACAGTTGGCAACTAATGAAAAACTGTTTTTT.

The chain uses TRBV5-6 and TRBJ1-2; D gene ambiguous. The CDR3 consists of 13 residues. Germline loops: CDR1 SGHDT, CDR2 YYEEEE. With 4 bases removed from V and 7 bases from J, the gap between germline ends came to 14 bases. CDR3 nucleotide sequence: TGTGCCAGCAGCGCCGGGAGGGTGGGTGGCTACACCTTC. Its protein is CASSAGRVGGYTF.

This rearrangement joins TRBV30 to TRBJ2-7, with a weak D call TRBD2 (6 bases). Looked up from germline, CDR1 is GTSNPN and CDR2 is SVGIG (reference sequence). V lost 0 bases to trimming and J lost 5 bases, with 11 bases between them. This CDR3 is 13 amino acids long. CDR3 protein: CAWSVGLIDEQYF. As DNA, the CDR3 is TGTGCCTGGAGTGTGGGACTTATCGACGAGCAGTACTTC.

The chain uses TRBV10-3 and TRBJ1-3, with D tentatively TRBD1 (6 bases). In germline, CDR1 is ENHRY, CDR2 SYGVKD. V gave up 6 bases and J gave up 2 bases, with 11 bases separating them. This CDR3 contains 14 residues. This CDR3 reads CAISRQVAGNTIYF. The CDR3 bases are TGTGCCATCAGCCGACAGGTCGCTGGAAACACCATATATTTT.

The rearrangement joins TRBV4-2 to TRBJ1-5; unclear D gene. Germline-derived CDR1 and CDR2 are LGHNA and YNFKEQ. V shed 0 bases and J shed 0 bases, with 6 bases lying between them. The CDR3 covers 15 residues. The CDR3 DNA sequence: TGTGCCAGCAGCCAAGATGGAGTTAGCAATCAGCCCCAGCATTTT. Its protein is CASSQDGVSNQPQHF.